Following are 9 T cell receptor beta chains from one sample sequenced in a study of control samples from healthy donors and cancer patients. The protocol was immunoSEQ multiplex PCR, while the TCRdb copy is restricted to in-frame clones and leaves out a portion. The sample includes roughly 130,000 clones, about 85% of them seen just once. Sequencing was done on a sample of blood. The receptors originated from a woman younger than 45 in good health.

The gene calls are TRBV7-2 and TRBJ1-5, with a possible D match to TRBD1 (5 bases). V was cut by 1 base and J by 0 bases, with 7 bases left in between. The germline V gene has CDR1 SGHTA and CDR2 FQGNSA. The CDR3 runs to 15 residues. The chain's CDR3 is CASSLVQGSNQPQHF. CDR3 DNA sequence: TGTGCCAGCAGCTTAGTCCAGGGTAGCAATCAGCCCCAGCATTTT.

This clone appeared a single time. This CDR3 is CASSIVIHSNQPQHF. The CDR3 nucleotides are TGTGCCAGTAGTATAGTGATCCATAGCAATCAGCCCCAGCATTTT. This chain connects TRBV19 to TRBJ1-5; D unclear. Germline V gene data show CDR1 as LNHDA and CDR2 as SQIVND (reference sequence). The CDR3 length is 15 residues. Trimming took 1 base from V and 0 from J, leaving 7 bases between them.

The CDR3 coding sequence is TGTGCCAGCAAGGGAGTGGGGGAAAAACTGTTTTTT. This encodes CASKGVGEKLFF. The J gene is TRBJ1-4, the V gene TRBV28; no clear D. The CDR3 runs to 12 residues. Trimming shortened V by 7 bases and J by 8 bases, and 11 bases separated the two germline ends. Germline-derived CDR1 and CDR2 are MDHEN and SYDVKM.

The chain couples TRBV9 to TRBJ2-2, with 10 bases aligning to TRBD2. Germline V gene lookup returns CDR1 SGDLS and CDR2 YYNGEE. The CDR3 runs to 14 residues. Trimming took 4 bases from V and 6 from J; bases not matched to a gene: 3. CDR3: CASSPGTSAGELFF. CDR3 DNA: TGTGCCAGCAGCCCCGGGACTAGCGCCGGGGAGCTGTTTTTT.

The CDR3 DNA reads TGTGCCAGCAGCCCCACGGGGGCGCGGGCAGATACGCAGTATTTT. It is translated as CASSPTGARADTQYF. The rearrangement joins TRBV7-2 to TRBJ2-3, with D tentatively TRBD1 or TRBD2 (6 bases each). CDR3 length: 15 residues. The germline V gene has CDR1 SGHTA and CDR2 FQGNSA. The V and J ends lost 5 bases and 4 bases respectively, with 16 bases between them.

This CDR3 is CASSETSGYNEQFF. CDR3 DNA: TGTGCCAGCAGTGAGACTAGCGGCTACAATGAGCAGTTCTTC. This sequence joins TRBV6-2 or TRBV6-3 and TRBJ2-1, with 9 bases that match TRBD2. CDR3 size: 14 residues. Germline CDR1 reads MNHEY; CDR2 reads SVGEGT. V gave up 5 bases and J gave up 3 bases; unmatched junction bases: 2.

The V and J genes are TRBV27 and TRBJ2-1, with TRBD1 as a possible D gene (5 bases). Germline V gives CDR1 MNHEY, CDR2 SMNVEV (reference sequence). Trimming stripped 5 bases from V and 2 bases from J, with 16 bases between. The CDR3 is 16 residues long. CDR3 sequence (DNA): TGTGCCAGCAGTACCCTAAGCAGGGCTACCTACAATGAGCAGTTCTTC. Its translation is CASSTLSRATYNEQFF.

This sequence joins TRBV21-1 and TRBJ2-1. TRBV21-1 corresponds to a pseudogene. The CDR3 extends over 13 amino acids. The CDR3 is CASSKFMGKGQFF. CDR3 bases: TGTGCCAGCAGCAAGTTTATGGGTAAAGGGCAGTTCTTC.

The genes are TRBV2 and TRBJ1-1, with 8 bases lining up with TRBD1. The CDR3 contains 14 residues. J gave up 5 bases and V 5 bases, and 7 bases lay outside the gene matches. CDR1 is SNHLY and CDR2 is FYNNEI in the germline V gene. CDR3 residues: CASSKTGEETEAFF. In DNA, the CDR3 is TGTGCCAGCAGTAAGACAGGGGAGGAAACTGAAGCTTTCTTT.